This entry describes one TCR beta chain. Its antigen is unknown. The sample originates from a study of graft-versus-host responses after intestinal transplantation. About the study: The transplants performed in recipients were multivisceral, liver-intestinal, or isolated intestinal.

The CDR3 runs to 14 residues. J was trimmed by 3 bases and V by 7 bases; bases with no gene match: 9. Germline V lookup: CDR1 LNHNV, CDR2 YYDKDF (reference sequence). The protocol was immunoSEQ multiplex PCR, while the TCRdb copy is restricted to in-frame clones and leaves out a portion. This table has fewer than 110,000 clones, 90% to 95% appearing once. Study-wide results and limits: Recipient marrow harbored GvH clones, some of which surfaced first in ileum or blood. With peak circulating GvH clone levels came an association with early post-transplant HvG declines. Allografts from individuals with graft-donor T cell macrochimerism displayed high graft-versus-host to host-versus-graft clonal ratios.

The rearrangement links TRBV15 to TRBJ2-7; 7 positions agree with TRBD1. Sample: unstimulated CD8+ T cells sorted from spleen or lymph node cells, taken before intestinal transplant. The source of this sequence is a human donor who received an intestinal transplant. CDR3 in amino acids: CATTPDRVIYEQYF. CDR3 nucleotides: TGTGCCACCACCCCCGACAGGGTAATCTACGAGCAGTACTTC.